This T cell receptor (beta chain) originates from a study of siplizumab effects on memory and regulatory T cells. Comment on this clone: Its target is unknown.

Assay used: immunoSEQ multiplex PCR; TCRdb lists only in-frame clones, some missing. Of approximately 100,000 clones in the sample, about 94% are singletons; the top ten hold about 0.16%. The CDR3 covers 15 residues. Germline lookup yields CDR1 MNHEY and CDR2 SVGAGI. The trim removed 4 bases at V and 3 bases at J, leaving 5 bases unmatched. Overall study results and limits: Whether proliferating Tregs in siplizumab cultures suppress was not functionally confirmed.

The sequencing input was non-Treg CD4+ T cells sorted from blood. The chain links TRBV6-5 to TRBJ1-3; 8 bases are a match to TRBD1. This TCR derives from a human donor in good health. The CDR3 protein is CASSSGGQGGNTIYF. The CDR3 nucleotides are TGTGCCAGCAGTTCCGGCGGACAGGGTGGAAACACCATATATTTT.